Listed below are T cell receptor beta chains from one sample, sequenced in a study of blood T cells in healthy people across ages. In TCRdb, the 5' RACE reads were re-called with MiXCR into one record per CDR3 protein. The sample lists roughly 830,000 distinct CDR3 sequences, around 68% occurring once. Material: blood. These receptors were collected from a young man in good health. Each CDR3 is given with its conserved first and last residue. The order of the fields is clone size, D gene, V gene, J gene, CDR3 protein, CDR3 DNA. The D gene is left open where the match is weak. Part of the rows lack a size; the others show once, few, many or a class for expanded clones.

clone_size: NA
d_call: NA
v_call: TRBV20-1
j_call: TRBJ2-7
cdr3_aa: CRARDRAAEGIQYF
cdr3_nt: TGCCGTGCTAGAGATCGGGCAGCGGAAGGAATTCAGTACTTC

clone_size: NA
d_call: NA
v_call: TRBV7-2
j_call: TRBJ1-5
cdr3_aa: CASSLGGGSSYSNQPQHF
cdr3_nt: TGTGCCAGCAGCTTAGGAGGCGGCAGCTCATATAGCAATCAGCCCCAGCATTTT

clone_size: NA
d_call: NA
v_call: TRBV7-9
j_call: TRBJ1-5
cdr3_aa: CASSSGQARYQPQHF
cdr3_nt: TGTGCCAGCAGCTCCGGGCAGGCTCGGTACCAGCCCCAGCATTTT

clone_size: NA
d_call: NA
v_call: TRBV2
j_call: TRBJ2-1
cdr3_aa: CASSEGLARGHEQFF
cdr3_nt: TGTGCCAGCAGTGAGGGGCTAGCTCGGGGCCATGAGCAGTTCTTC

clone_size: once
d_call: TRBD2
v_call: TRBV5-6
j_call: TRBJ2-1
cdr3_aa: CASSLQLLAETAHEQFF
cdr3_nt: TGTGCCAGCAGCCTTCAATTACTAGCGGAGACTGCCCATGAGCAGTTCTTC

clone_size: NA
d_call: NA
v_call: TRBV29-1
j_call: TRBJ2-5
cdr3_aa: CSVEVRGSQETRYF
cdr3_nt: TGCAGCGTTGAAGTCAGGGGTTCGCAAGAGACCCGGTACTTC

clone_size: NA
d_call: NA
v_call: TRBV21-1
j_call: TRBJ2-5
cdr3_aa: CASPLIQTGSETQYF
cdr3_nt: TGTGCCAGCCCCCTAATTCAGACAGGTTCAGAGACCCAGTACTTC

clone_size: few
d_call: NA
v_call: TRBV10-3
j_call: TRBJ1-4
cdr3_aa: CATQTDQKLFF
cdr3_nt: TGTGCCACCCAGACGGACCAGAAACTGTTTTTT

clone_size: once
d_call: NA
v_call: TRBV20-1
j_call: TRBJ2-7
cdr3_aa: CSAKGRQAYEQYF
cdr3_nt: TGCAGTGCTAAAGGCCGACAGGCATACGAGCAGTACTTC

clone_size: NA
d_call: NA
v_call: TRBV14
j_call: TRBJ2-3
cdr3_aa: CASTPDSTDTQYF
cdr3_nt: TGTGCCAGCACGCCCGATAGCACAGATACGCAGTATTTT

clone_size: NA
d_call: NA
v_call: TRBV19
j_call: TRBJ2-1
cdr3_aa: CASSIVGKEQFF
cdr3_nt: TGTGCCAGTAGTATAGTCGGCAAGGAGCAGTTCTTC

clone_size: NA
d_call: TRBD1
v_call: TRBV7-3
j_call: TRBJ2-3
cdr3_aa: CASSLQGIGLDTQYF
cdr3_nt: TGTGCCAGCAGCCTACAGGGGATCGGGTTGGATACGCAGTATTTT

clone_size: few
d_call: NA
v_call: TRBV27
j_call: TRBJ2-1
cdr3_aa: CASSPGPGIEQFF
cdr3_nt: TGTGCCAGCAGCCCCGGTCCGGGGATTGAGCAGTTCTTC

clone_size: NA
d_call: TRBD2
v_call: TRBV28
j_call: TRBJ2-1
cdr3_aa: CASPPRASGGQDLTYNEQFF
cdr3_nt: TGTGCCAGCCCCCCGAGGGCTAGCGGGGGCCAAGACCTCACCTACAATGAGCAGTTCTTC

clone_size: NA
d_call: NA
v_call: TRBV28
j_call: TRBJ2-4
cdr3_aa: CASSSYVKGEQYF
cdr3_nt: TGTGCCAGCAGTTCATACGTGAAGGGTGAGCAGTACTTC

clone_size: NA
d_call: NA
v_call: TRBV20-1
j_call: TRBJ1-1
cdr3_aa: CSARYRADTEAFF
cdr3_nt: TGCAGTGCTAGATACAGGGCAGACACTGAAGCTTTCTTT

clone_size: NA
d_call: NA
v_call: TRBV7-2
j_call: TRBJ2-3
cdr3_aa: CASSLRRGSPTDTQYF
cdr3_nt: TGTGCCAGCAGCTTAAGGCGGGGCTCGCCTACAGATACGCAGTATTTT

clone_size: NA
d_call: TRBD1
v_call: TRBV6-6
j_call: TRBJ2-5
cdr3_aa: CASRMTGAETQYF
cdr3_nt: TGTGCCAGCAGAATGACAGGGGCGGAGACCCAGTACTTC

clone_size: once
d_call: NA
v_call: TRBV3-1
j_call: TRBJ1-4
cdr3_aa: CASSPGEQEKLFF
cdr3_nt: TGTGCCAGCAGCCCAGGGGAACAGGAAAAACTGTTTTTT

clone_size: NA
d_call: NA
v_call: TRBV7-8
j_call: TRBJ1-5
cdr3_aa: CASSLASPYQNWGDSNQPQHF
cdr3_nt: TGTGCCAGCAGCTTAGCCTCTCCTTATCAGAACTGGGGGGATAGCAATCAGCCCCAGCATTTT

clone_size: NA
d_call: NA
v_call: TRBV7-2
j_call: TRBJ2-1
cdr3_aa: CASSLVGGASGASYNEQFF
cdr3_nt: TGTGCCAGCAGCTTAGTAGGGGGCGCCAGCGGGGCCTCCTACAATGAGCAGTTCTTC

clone_size: NA
d_call: NA
v_call: TRBV4-3
j_call: TRBJ2-5
cdr3_aa: CASSPGASVRETQYF
cdr3_nt: TGCGCCAGCAGCCCAGGGGCTAGTGTTAGAGAGACCCAGTACTTC